The 8 T cell receptor beta chains below were found in one sample sequenced in a study of shared clonotypes between healthy human individuals. Profiled with immunoSEQ multiplex PCR; TCRdb holds only in-frame clones, not every one. The sample shows around 2.5 million clones, roughly 93% of them seen only once. The sample taken for sequencing was naive CD4+ T cells from PBMCs. Subset noted: CD45RA+ positively selected. These receptors came from a man between 18 and 29 years old in good health. Some clones in this sample may be carry-over from other donors' samples.

This clone showed up just a few times. The rearrangement links TRBV2 to TRBJ2-1; D uncertain. The CDR3 contains 13 residues. Germline V gene lookup returns CDR1 SNHLY and CDR2 FYNNEI. Trimming removed 2 bases at V and 3 bases at J, with 5 bases between. The CDR3 region is CASSENSYNEQFF. CDR3 DNA: TGTGCCAGCAGTGAAAACAGCTACAATGAGCAGTTCTTC.

The chain joins TRBV7-3 to TRBJ2-3; 8 nucleotides agree with TRBD2. The CDR3 has 19 amino acids. CDR1 is SGHTA and CDR2 is FQGTGA in the germline V gene. Losses at the gene ends were 5 bases for V and 4 bases for J; bases not matched to a gene: 20. CDR3: CASSDPLMSGGPFADTQYF. The CDR3 DNA is TGTGCCAGCAGCGACCCGTTGATGTCGGGAGGGCCTTTCGCAGATACGCAGTATTTT.

The chain uses TRBV6-1 and TRBJ2-7; D uncertain. The CDR3 totals 13 residues. V shed 1 base and J shed 5 bases, with 9 bases lying between them. Germline V CDR1 and CDR2: MNHNS, SASEGT. The CDR3 reads CASSEGTWDEQYF. The CDR3 coding sequence is TGTGCCAGCAGTGAAGGTACGTGGGACGAGCAGTACTTC.

The rearrangement uses TRBV15 and TRBJ1-2; 8 bases are a match to TRBD1. The CDR3 contains 14 residues. The ends lost 4 bases at V and 7 bases at J; junction bases unmatched: 8. CDR1 and CDR2 (germline): LNHNV, YYDKDF (reference sequence). The CDR3 coding sequence is TGTGCCACCAGCATTGACAGGGGTCCCTCTGGCTACACCTTC. This codes for CATSIDRGPSGYTF.

Remarks on this clone: The same CDR3 also results from other DNA sequences found in this sample. The chain couples TRBV2 to TRBJ2-1; the D call may be TRBD1 or TRBD2 (6 bases each). This CDR3 has 15 residues. Trimming took off 2 bases at V and 1 base at J, with 9 bases between the two ends. The V gene's germline CDR1 is SNHLY and CDR2 FYNNEI. The DNA for the CDR3 is TGTGCCAGCAGTGAATTAGGGGGGTCCTACAATGAGCAGTTCTTC. Protein sequence: CASSELGGSYNEQFF.

V and J are TRBV25-1 and TRBJ2-5; 7 nucleotides agree with TRBD1. Per germline, CDR1 MGHDK and CDR2 SYGVNS. The V and J ends lost 3 bases and 5 bases, in that order; junction bases with no gene match: 9. The CDR3 consists of 15 residues. The DNA of the CDR3 is TGTGCCAGCAGTGACCAACAGGGGTTGGTCGAGACCCAGTACTTC. This sequence encodes CASSDQQGLVETQYF.

V usage is TRBV19 and J usage is TRBJ1-1; D perhaps matches TRBD1 (5 bases). In germline, CDR1 is LNHDA, CDR2 SQIVND (reference sequence). Deletions cut 4 bases from V and 2 bases from J, with 11 bases between. The length of the CDR3 is 14 residues. The CDR3 reads CASSKTAANTEAFF. The CDR3 DNA reads TGTGCCAGTAGTAAGACAGCAGCCAACACTGAAGCTTTCTTT.

This clone was seen only once. The rearrangement uses TRBV2 and TRBJ2-3, with D tentatively TRBD2 (6 bases). The length of the CDR3 is 14 residues. Deletions cut 2 bases from V and 4 bases from J, with 10 bases between. Germline V lookup: CDR1 SNHLY, CDR2 FYNNEI. DNA for the CDR3: TGTGCCAGCAGTGAACAAGCGGGCTCAGATACGCAGTATTTT. Translation: CASSEQAGSDTQYF.